The present T cell receptor beta chain was sequenced within a study of cytomegalovirus exposure and HLA in healthy donors. Researchers ran the PCR with 60 Vbeta and 13 Jbeta primers. The assay was immunoSEQ multiplex PCR, and TCRdb's table has in-frame clones only and misses some. The repertoire consists of roughly 130,000 clones, with 75% to 90% occurring once and the leading ten covering approximately 6%. Findings and limits, study-wide: High specificity and sensitivity for cytomegalovirus status were reported for the classifier. Using a false discovery rate of 0.05, a later analysis showed that approximately 17,000 TCR beta sequences were associated with HLA alleles.

Germline V gene data show CDR1 as SGHRS and CDR2 as YFSETQ. This CDR3 comprises 16 residues. V lost 3 bases, J lost 1 base, and 4 bases stayed unmatched. A note on this clone: Its target is not known.

The V gene is TRBV5-1, the J gene TRBJ2-2, with 9 bases fitting TRBD1. Material for sequencing was PBMCs. The receptor was derived from a woman aged 40 to 50 in good health and CMV-seropositive. The DNA for the CDR3 is TGCGCCAGCAGCTGGGGACAGGGAGGGAACACCGGGGAGCTGTTTTTT. Protein product: CASSWGQGGNTGELFF.